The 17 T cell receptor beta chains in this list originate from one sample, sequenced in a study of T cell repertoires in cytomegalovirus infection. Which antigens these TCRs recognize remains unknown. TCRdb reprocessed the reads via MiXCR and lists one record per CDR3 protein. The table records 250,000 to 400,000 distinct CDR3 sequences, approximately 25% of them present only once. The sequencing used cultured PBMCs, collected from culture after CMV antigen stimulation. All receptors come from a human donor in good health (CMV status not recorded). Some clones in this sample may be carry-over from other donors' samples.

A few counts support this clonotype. The CDR3 DNA sequence: TGTGCCTGCCGGGGCAGCCTGAACAATGAGCAGTTCTTC. The encoded protein is CACRGSLNNEQFF. The chain employs TRBV30 and TRBJ2-1; D tentatively reads TRBD1 or TRBD2 (5 bases each). Germline V CDR1 and CDR2: GTSNPN, SVGIG (reference sequence). V was shortened by 6 bases and J by 5 bases, with 14 bases between the two germline ends. This CDR3 comprises 13 residues.

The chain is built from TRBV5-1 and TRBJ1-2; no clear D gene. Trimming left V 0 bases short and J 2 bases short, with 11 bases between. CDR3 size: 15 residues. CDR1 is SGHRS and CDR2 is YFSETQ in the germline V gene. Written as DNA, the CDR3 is TGCGCCAGCAGCTTGGGTCTAGACGGAAACTATGGCTACACCTTC. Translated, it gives CASSLGLDGNYGYTF.

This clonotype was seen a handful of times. CDR3 protein: CASSSPITEGNTIYF. The DNA of the CDR3 is TGTGCCAGCAGTTCCCCTATCACAGAAGGAAACACCATATATTTT. This chain connects TRBV28 to TRBJ1-3, with no clear D. This CDR3 is 15 amino acids long. Trimming cost V 4 bases and J 4 bases, with 14 bases left between them. Germline V gives CDR1 MDHEN, CDR2 SYDVKM.

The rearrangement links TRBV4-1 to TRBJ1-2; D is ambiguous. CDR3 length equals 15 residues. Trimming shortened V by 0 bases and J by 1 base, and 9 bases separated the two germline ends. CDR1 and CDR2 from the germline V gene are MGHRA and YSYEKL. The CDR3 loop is CASSQEGGYNYGYTF. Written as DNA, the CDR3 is TGCGCCAGCAGCCAAGAGGGCGGATATAACTATGGCTACACCTTC.

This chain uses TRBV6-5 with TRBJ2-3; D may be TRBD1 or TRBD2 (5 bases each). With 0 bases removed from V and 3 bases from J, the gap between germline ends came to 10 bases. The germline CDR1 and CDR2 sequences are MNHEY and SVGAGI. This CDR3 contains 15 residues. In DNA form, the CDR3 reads TGTGCCAGCAGTTACTCGACGGGACCAACAGATACGCAGTATTTT. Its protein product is CASSYSTGPTDTQYF.

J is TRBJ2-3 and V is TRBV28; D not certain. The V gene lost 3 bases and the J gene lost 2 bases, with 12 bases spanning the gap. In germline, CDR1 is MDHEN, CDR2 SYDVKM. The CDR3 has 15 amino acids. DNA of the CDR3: TGTGCCAGCAGTTTGCGGACCTGGTCCACAGATACGCAGTATTTT. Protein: CASSLRTWSTDTQYF.

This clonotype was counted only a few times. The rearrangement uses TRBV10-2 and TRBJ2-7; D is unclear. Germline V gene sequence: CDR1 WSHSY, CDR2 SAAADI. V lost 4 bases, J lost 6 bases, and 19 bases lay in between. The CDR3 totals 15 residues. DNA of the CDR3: TGCGCCAGCAGTGTTCTTCTGCAAACCCAGTCCGAGCAGTACGTC. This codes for CASSVLLQTQSEQYV.

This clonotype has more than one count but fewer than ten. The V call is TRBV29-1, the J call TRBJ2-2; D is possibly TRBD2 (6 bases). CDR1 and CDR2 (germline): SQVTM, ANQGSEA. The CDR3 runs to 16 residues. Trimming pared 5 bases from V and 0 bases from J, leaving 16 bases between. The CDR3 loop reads CSVPGGAGSNTGELFF. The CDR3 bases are TGCAGCGTTCCAGGAGGTGCGGGGTCGAACACCGGGGAGCTGTTTTTT.

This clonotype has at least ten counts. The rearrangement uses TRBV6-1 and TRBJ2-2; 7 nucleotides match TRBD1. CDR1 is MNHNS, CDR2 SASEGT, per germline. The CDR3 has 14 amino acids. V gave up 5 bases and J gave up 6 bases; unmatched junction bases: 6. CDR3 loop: CASSRTRGSGELFF. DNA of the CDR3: TGTGCCAGCAGTCGGACCAGGGGGTCCGGGGAGCTGTTTTTT.

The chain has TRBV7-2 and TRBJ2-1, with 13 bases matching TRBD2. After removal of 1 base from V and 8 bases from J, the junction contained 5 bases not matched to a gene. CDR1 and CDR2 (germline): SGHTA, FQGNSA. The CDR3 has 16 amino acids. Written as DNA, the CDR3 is TGTGCCAGCAGCTTAGTACTAGCGGGAGGGGGCGATGAGCAGTTCTTC. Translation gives CASSLVLAGGGDEQFF.

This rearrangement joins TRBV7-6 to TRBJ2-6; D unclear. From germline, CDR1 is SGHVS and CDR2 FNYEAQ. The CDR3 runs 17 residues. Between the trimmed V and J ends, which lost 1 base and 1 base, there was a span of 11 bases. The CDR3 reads CASSLDGYGSGANVLTF. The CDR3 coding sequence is TGTGCCAGCAGCTTAGACGGCTACGGATCTGGGGCCAACGTCCTGACTTTC.

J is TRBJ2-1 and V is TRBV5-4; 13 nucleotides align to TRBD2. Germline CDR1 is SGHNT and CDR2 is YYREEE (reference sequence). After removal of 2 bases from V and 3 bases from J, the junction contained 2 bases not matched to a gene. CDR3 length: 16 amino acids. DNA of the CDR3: TGTGCCAGCAGCTTAGGGACTAGCGGGAACTACAATGAGCAGTTCTTC. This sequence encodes CASSLGTSGNYNEQFF.

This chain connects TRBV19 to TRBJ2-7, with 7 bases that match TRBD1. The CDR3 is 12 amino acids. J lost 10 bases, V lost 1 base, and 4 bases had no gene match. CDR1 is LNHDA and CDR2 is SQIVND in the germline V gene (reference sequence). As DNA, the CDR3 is TGTGCCAGTAGTATAGGGGACAGCCTACAGTACTTC. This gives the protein CASSIGDSLQYF.

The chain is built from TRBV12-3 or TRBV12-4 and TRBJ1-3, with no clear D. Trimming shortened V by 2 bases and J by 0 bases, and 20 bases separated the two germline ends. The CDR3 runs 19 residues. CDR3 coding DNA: TGTGCCAGCAGTTTATCATGGGGTCGGACCTTAATCTCTGGAAACACCATATATTTT. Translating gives CASSLSWGRTLISGNTIYF.

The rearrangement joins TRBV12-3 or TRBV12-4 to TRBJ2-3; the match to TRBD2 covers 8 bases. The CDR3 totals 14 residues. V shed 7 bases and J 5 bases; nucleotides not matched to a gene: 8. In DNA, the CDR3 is TGTGCCAGCACCAGCGGGAGTTATAGAGATACGCAGTATTTT. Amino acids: CASTSGSYRDTQYF.

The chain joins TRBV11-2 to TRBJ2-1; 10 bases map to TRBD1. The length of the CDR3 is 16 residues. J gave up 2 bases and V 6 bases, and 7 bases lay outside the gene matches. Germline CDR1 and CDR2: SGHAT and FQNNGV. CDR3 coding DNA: TGTGCCAGCAGTCCTCCGGGACAGGGGCCCTACAATGAGCAGTTCTTC. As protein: CASSPPGQGPYNEQFF.

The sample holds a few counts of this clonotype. CDR3 in DNA: TGCAGTGCTAGCAGCGGGGCGGATAACACAGATACGCAGTATTTT. It codes for CSASSGADNTDTQYF. The rearrangement links TRBV20-1 to TRBJ2-3; the match to TRBD2 covers 7 bases. The germline gives CDR1 DFQATT, CDR2 SNEGSKA (reference sequence). The trim removed 3 bases at V and 2 bases at J, leaving 8 bases unmatched. The CDR3 totals 15 residues.